This T cell receptor beta chain was found in a study of CD8 T cells in ankylosing spondylitis. The study's findings and limits: Eight or nine highly homologous variants made up a TCR beta motif that seemed to typify ankylosing spondylitis blood.

Comments on this clonotype: Its antigen is as yet unknown.

The CDR3 is made up of 11 amino acids. Germline loops: CDR1 MGHDK, CDR2 SYGVNS. Trimming removed 4 bases at V and 12 bases at J, with 10 bases between. TCRdb reprocessed the 5' RACE reads via MiXCR and lists one record per CDR3 protein. The profile covers more than 100,000 distinct CDR3 sequences, with about a sixth appearing a single time and around a third taken by the ten largest. Source material: blood, either unsorted or a sorted T cell fraction (not recorded which). The chain carries TRBV25-1 and TRBJ2-1; D is perhaps TRBD2 (6 bases). The receptor was isolated from a male donor with ankylosing spondylitis. In DNA, the CDR3 is TGTGCCAGCAGTGGCCCGGGGGTGCAGTTCTTC. Protein product: CASSGPGVQFF.